One and the same sample provided the 6 T cell receptor beta chains below, sequenced in a study of cytomegalovirus exposure and HLA in healthy donors. The study ran its PCR with 60 Vbeta and 13 Jbeta primers. Sequencing was performed with immunoSEQ multiplex PCR; in TCRdb, only in-frame clones are kept and a portion is missing. The sample has under 150,000 clones, roughly 78% seen once. Sequencing was carried out using PBMCs. All receptors derive from a man aged 35 to 55 in good health and CMV-seropositive.

This clone was seen once. A junction boundary mismatches the germline segment, possibly from a read error. V is TRBV7-9 and J is TRBJ2-7; D uncertain. CDR1 and CDR2 from the germline V gene are SEHNR and FQNEAQ (reference sequence). CDR3 length: 12 residues. The CDR3 protein is CSSSPSAYEQYF. CDR3 DNA: TGTTCCAGCAGCCCTTCGGCCTACGAGCAGTACTTC.

This chain links TRBV6-1 with TRBJ2-2; no reliable D call. CDR3 length: 15 residues. The V and J ends lost 0 bases and 0 bases respectively, with 5 bases between them. Germline V gives CDR1 MNHNS, CDR2 SASEGT. The CDR3 here is CASSEALSNTGELFF. CDR3 coding DNA: TGTGCCAGCAGTGAAGCCCTCTCGAACACCGGGGAGCTGTTTTTT.

V usage is TRBV11-2 and J usage is TRBJ1-5, with TRBD1 identical over 8 bases. Looked up from germline, CDR1 is SGHAT and CDR2 is FQNNGV. Unmatched junction bases numbered 6, after V lost 6 bases and J lost 5 bases. There are 14 residues in the CDR3. CDR3 sequence (DNA): TGTGCCAGCAGGTGGGCAGGGGGCTATCAGCCCCAGCATTTT. It translates to CASRWAGGYQPQHF.

The genes are TRBV18 and TRBJ2-5, with 9 nucleotides matching TRBD1. Germline lookup yields CDR1 KGHSH and CDR2 LQKENI. The CDR3 loop spans 15 amino acids. J gave up 11 bases and V 0 bases, and 10 bases lay outside the gene matches. Here the CDR3 DNA reads TGTGCCAGCTCACCACCAGACAGGGGGGGTGAAAAGCAGTACTTC. As protein: CASSPPDRGGEKQYF.

The rearrangement uses TRBV7-2 and TRBJ2-5; D possibly corresponds to TRBD1 (7 bases). V was cut by 4 bases and J by 4 bases, with 13 bases left in between. CDR1 is SGHTA, CDR2 FQGNSA, per germline. The CDR3 loop spans 14 amino acids. The chain's CDR3 is CASSSTGRRETQYF. The CDR3, as DNA: TGTGCCAGCAGCTCGACAGGGAGGCGAGAGACCCAGTACTTC.

V and J are TRBV5-1 and TRBJ1-5, with D possibly matching TRBD1 (5 bases). The CDR3 is 16 amino acids. With 0 bases removed from V and 2 bases from J, the gap between germline ends came to 12 bases. Germline assignment: CDR1 SGHRS and CDR2 YFSETQ. The CDR3 loop reads CASSLGDGGGNQPQHF. CDR3 nucleotide sequence: TGCGCCAGCAGCTTGGGGGATGGGGGGGGCAATCAGCCCCAGCATTTT.